This TCR beta chain was retrieved from a study of T-cell memory formation after mild COVID-19. The CDR3 covers 11 residues. V was trimmed by 0 bases and J by 7 bases, leaving 4 bases between them. Germline V CDR1 and CDR2: LGHDT, YNNKEL (reference sequence). Study findings and constraints: While clones contracting from day 15 to 85 were balanced between CD4 and CD8, later expanders leaned CD4+.

MiXCR, applied by TCRdb to the 5' RACE reads, yields one record per CDR3 protein. This repertoire shows roughly 130,000 distinct CDR3 sequences, 16% found once; its top ten account for approximately 15%. This clonotype was observed a handful of times. Its antigen is not identified. The source is an adult woman who had mild COVID-19 (a few samples of this study predate the infection). Cell type and time point are not known. Material for sequencing was PBMCs or a T cell subset sorted from them (not recorded which). J is TRBJ2-7 and V is TRBV3-1; D not resolved. The CDR3 reads CASSQEREQYF. The DNA of the CDR3 is TGTGCCAGCAGCCAAGAGCGAGAGCAGTACTTC.